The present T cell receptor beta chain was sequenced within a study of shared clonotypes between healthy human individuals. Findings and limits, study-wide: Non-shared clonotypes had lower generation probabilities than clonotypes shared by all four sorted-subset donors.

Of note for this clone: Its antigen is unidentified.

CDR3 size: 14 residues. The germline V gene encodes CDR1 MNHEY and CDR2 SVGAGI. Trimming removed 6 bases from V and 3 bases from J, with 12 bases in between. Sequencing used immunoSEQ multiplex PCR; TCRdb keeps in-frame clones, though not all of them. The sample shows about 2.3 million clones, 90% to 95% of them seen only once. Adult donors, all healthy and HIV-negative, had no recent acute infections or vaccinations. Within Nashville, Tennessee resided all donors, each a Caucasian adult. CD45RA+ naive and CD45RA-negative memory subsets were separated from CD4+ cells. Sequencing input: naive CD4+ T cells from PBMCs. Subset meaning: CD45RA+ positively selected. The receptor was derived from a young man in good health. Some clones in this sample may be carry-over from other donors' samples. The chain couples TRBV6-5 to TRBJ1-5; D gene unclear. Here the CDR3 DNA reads TGTGCCAGCAGCCCAGTATCCTCCAATCAGCCCCAGCATTTT. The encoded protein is CASSPVSSNQPQHF.